This T cell receptor (beta chain) comes out of a study of cytomegalovirus exposure and HLA in healthy donors. Of note for this clone: Germline and junction disagree at one end, which may indicate a read error.

The PCR had 60 Vbeta and 13 Jbeta primers. Clones were read by immunoSEQ multiplex PCR, and TCRdb kept only the in-frame ones, dropping some. The table has approximately 150,000 clones, around four fifths seen once; the top ten hold about 3.7%. The TCR sequence derives from a male donor in good health and CMV-seronegative. Sequencing used PBMCs.

The CDR3 here is CSSSSSGDHSNQPQHF. CDR3 in DNA: TGTTCCAGCAGCTCATCAGGGGACCATAGCAATCAGCCCCAGCATTTT. The chain carries TRBV7-9 and TRBJ1-5, with D possibly TRBD1 on 6 matching bases. The germline V gene encodes CDR1 SEHNR and CDR2 FQNEAQ (reference sequence). This CDR3 is built from 16 residues.